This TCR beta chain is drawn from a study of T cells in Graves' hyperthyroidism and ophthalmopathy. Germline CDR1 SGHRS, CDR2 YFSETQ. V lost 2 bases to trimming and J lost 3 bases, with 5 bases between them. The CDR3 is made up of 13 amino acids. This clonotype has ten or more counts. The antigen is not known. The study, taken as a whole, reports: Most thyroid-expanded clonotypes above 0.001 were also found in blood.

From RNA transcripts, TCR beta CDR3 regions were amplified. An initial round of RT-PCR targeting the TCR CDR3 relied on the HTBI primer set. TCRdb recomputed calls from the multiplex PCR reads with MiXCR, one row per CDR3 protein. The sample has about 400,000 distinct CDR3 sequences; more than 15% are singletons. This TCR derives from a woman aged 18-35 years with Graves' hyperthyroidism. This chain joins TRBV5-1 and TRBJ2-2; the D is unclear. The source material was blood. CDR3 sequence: CASSFHDTGELFF. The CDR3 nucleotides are TGCGCCAGCAGCTTTCATGACACCGGGGAGCTGTTTTTT.